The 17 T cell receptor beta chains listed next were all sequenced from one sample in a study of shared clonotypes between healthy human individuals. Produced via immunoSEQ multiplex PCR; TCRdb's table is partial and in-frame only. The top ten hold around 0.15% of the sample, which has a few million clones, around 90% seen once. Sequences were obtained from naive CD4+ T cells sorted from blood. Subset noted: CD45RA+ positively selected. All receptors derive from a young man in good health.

The CDR3 loop is CAISQDGSNQPQHF. The CDR3 DNA is TGTGCCATCAGTCAGGACGGGAGCAATCAGCCCCAGCATTTT. The V call is TRBV10-3, the J call TRBJ1-5, with unresolved D. V was pared by 5 bases and J by 1 base, with 9 bases between. There are 14 residues in the CDR3. Germline CDR1 ENHRY, CDR2 SYGVKD.

CDR3 amino acids: CASSLGTAGANVLTF. As DNA, the CDR3 is TGTGCCAGCAGCCTCGGGACGGCTGGGGCCAACGTCCTGACTTTC. The rearrangement links TRBV27 to TRBJ2-6; D is tentatively TRBD1 or TRBD2 (5 bases each). CDR3 length equals 15 residues. The V gene lost 6 bases and the J gene lost 2 bases, with 11 bases spanning the gap. CDR1 is MNHEY and CDR2 is SMNVEV in the germline V gene (reference sequence).

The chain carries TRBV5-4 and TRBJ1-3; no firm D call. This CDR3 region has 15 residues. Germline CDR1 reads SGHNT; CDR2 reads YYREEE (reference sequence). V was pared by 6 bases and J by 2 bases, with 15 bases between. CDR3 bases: TGTGCCAGCACCGTGGGCCAGCAAGCTGGAAACACCATATATTTT. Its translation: CASTVGQQAGNTIYF.

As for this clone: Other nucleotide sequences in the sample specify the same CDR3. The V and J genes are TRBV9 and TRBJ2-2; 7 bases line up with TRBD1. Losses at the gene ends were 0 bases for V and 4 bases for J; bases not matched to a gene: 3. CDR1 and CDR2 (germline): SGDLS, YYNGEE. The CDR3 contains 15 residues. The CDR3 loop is CASSVGQGGTGELFF. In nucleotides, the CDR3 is TGTGCCAGCAGCGTAGGACAGGGTGGCACCGGGGAGCTGTTTTTT.

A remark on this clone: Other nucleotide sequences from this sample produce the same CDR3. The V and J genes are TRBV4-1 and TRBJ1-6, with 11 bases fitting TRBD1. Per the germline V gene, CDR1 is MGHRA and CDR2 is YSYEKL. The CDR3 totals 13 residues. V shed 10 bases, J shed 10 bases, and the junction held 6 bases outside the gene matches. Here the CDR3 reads CATRDRGYSPLHF. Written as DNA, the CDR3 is TGCGCCACTAGGGACAGGGGGTACTCACCCCTCCACTTT.

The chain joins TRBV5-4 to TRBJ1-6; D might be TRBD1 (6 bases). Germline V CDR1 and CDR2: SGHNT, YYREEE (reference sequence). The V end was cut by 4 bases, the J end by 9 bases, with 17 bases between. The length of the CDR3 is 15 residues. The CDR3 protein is CASSPDPGGRSPLHF. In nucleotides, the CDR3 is TGTGCCAGCAGCCCAGACCCCGGGGGCCGTTCACCCCTCCACTTT. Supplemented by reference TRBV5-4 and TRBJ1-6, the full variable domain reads ETGVTQSPTHLIKTRGQQVTLRCSSQSGHNTVSWYQQALGQGPQFIFQYYREEENGRGNFPPRFSGLQFPNYSSELNVNALELDDSALYLCASSPDPGGRSPLHFGNGTRLTVT.

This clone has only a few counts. DNA of the CDR3: TGTGCCAGCAGCCAATCTGGAGGGTTTGCTGAAAAACTGTTTTTT. Translated: CASSQSGGFAEKLFF. V gene TRBV14 combines with J gene TRBJ1-4; D remains ambiguous. This CDR3 comprises 15 residues. V lost 2 bases and J lost 7, with 14 bases in between. Germline V gene lookup returns CDR1 SGHDN and CDR2 FVKESK.

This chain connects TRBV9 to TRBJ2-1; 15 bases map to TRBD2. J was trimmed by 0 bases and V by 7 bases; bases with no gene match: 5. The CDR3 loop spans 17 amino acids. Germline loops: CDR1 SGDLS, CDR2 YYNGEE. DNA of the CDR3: TGTGCCAGCGAGGGACTAGCGGGGGGACCCTCCTACAATGAGCAGTTCTTC. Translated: CASEGLAGGPSYNEQFF.

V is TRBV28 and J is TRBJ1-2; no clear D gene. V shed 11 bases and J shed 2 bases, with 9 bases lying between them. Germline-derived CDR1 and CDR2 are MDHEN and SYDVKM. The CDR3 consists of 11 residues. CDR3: CAVLANYGYTF. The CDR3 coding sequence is TGTGCCGTCTTGGCAAACTATGGCTACACCTTC.

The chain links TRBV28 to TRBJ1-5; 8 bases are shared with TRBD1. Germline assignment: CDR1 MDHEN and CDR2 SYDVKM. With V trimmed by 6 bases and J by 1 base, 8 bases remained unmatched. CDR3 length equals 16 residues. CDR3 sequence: CASSEPGGLSNQPQHF. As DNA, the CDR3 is TGTGCCAGCAGCGAACCAGGGGGCTTAAGCAATCAGCCCCAGCATTTT.

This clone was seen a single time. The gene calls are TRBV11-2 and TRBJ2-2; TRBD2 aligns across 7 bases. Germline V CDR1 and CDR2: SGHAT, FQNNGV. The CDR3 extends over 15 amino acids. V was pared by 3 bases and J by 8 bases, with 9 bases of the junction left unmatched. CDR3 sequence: CASSFSSGALGELFF. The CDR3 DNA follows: TGTGCCAGCAGCTTCTCTAGCGGCGCTTTAGGGGAGCTGTTTTTT.

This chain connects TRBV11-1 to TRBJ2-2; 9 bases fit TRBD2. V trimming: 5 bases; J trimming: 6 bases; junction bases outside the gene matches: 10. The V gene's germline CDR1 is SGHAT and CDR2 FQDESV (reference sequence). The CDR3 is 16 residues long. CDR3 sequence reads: CASSPRTSVYSGELFF. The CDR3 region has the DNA TGTGCCAGCAGCCCGCGGACTAGCGTATATTCCGGGGAGCTGTTTTTT.

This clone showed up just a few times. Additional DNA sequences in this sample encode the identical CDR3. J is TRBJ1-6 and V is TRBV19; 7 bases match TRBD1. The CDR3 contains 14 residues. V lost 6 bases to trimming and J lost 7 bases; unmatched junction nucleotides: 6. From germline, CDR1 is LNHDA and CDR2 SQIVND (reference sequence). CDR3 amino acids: CASSTGTENSPLHF. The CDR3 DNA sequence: TGTGCCAGTAGCACCGGGACAGAGAATTCACCCCTCCACTTT.

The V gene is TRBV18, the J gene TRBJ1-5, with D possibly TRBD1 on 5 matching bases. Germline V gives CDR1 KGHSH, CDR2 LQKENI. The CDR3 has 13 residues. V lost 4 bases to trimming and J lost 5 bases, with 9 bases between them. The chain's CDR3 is CASSQTGYQPQHF. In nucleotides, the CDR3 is TGTGCCAGCTCACAAACAGGTTATCAGCCCCAGCATTTT.

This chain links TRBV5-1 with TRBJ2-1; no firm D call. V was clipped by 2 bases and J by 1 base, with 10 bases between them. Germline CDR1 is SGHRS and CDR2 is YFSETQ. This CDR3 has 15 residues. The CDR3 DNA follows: TGCGCCAGCAGCTTTAGTCTTACATCCTACAATGAGCAGTTCTTC. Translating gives CASSFSLTSYNEQFF.

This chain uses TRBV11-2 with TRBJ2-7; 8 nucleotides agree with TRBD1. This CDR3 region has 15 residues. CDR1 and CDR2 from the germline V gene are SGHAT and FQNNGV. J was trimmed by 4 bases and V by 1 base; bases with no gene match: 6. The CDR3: CASSLVATGAYEQYF. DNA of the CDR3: TGTGCCAGCAGCTTAGTAGCGACAGGGGCTTACGAGCAGTACTTC.

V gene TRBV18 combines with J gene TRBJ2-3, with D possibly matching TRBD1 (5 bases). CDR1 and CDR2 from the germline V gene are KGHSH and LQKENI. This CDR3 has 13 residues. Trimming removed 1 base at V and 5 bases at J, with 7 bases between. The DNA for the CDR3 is TGTGCCAGCTCACCACTTCAGGGAGATACGCAGTATTTT. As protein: CASSPLQGDTQYF.